One sample yielded the 27 T cell receptor beta chains listed below, sequenced in a study of cytomegalovirus exposure and HLA in healthy donors. A multiplex PCR was run with 60 Vbeta primers and 13 Jbeta primers. Sequencing was performed with immunoSEQ multiplex PCR; in TCRdb, only in-frame clones are kept and a portion is missing. The sample has about 130,000 clones, about 77% seen once; the top ten hold under 1.5%. Sequences were obtained from PBMCs. The receptors were sampled from a man in his fifties or sixties in good health and CMV-seronegative.

This clone appeared a single time. The V and J genes are TRBV5-1 and TRBJ2-3; 8 bases fit TRBD1. V was clipped by 4 bases and J by 5 bases; unmatched bases: 6. CDR3 length: 14 residues. Looked up from germline, CDR1 is SGHRS and CDR2 is YFSETQ. CDR3 coding DNA: TGCGCCAGCAGCCAAGGACAGGGCAGAGATACGCAGTATTTT. It codes for CASSQGQGRDTQYF.

The chain joins TRBV6-6 to TRBJ1-1; no clear D. The CDR3 sequence is 14 residues long. The ends were cut back, 8 bases at V and 1 base at J, with 14 bases in the middle. Germline CDR1 reads MNHNY; CDR2 reads SVGAGI (reference sequence). The DNA for the CDR3 is TGTGCCAGCCGTGGGCCCGAGGGGAACACTGAAGCTTTCTTT. Protein sequence: CASRGPEGNTEAFF.

As DNA, the CDR3 is TGTGCCAGCAGCGTAGCTACAACAGGGGACGGAAACACCATATATTTT. Translation: CASSVATTGDGNTIYF. The chain uses TRBV9 and TRBJ1-3; TRBD1 agrees at 7 bases. V dropped 0 bases and J dropped 4; count of bases not matched to a gene: 7. The CDR3 extends over 16 amino acids. Germline CDR1 reads SGDLS; CDR2 reads YYNGEE.

The J gene is TRBJ1-3, the V gene TRBV4-1; D is ambiguous. The ends were cut back, 0 bases at V and 6 bases at J, with 9 bases in the middle. The CDR3 is 14 residues long. The V gene's germline CDR1 is MGHRA and CDR2 YSYEKL. Here the CDR3 reads CASSQDVTINTIYF. The CDR3 nucleotides read TGCGCCAGCAGCCAAGATGTCACTATAAACACCATATATTTT.

This sequence joins TRBV7-9 and TRBJ2-5, with 9 bases that match TRBD1. J gave up 5 bases and V 5 bases, and 12 bases lay outside the gene matches. CDR3 length: 16 amino acids. Germline V lookup: CDR1 SEHNR, CDR2 FQNEAQ (reference sequence). For the CDR3, the DNA is TGTGCCAGCAGCGCTTCCGGGACAGGGATGAAGGAGACCCAGTACTTC. As protein: CASSASGTGMKETQYF.

The chain has TRBV19 and TRBJ1-2; 9 bases align to TRBD1. This CDR3 region has 15 residues. Per germline, CDR1 LNHDA and CDR2 SQIVND (reference sequence). Trimming removed 4 bases from V and 3 bases from J; junction bases left unmatched: 6. The CDR3 protein is CASSSTGTGYYGYTF. For the CDR3, the DNA is TGTGCCAGTAGTAGCACCGGGACAGGGTACTATGGCTACACCTTC.

The V and J genes are TRBV6-9 and TRBJ2-5, with TRBD1 identical over 9 bases. The end of the DNA is better explained by TRBJ2-7, so the J call may be wrong. The CDR3 is 16 residues long. Germline values: CDR1 MNHGY, CDR2 SVAAGI. CDR3 DNA sequence: TGTGCCAGCAGTTATTCCGACAGGGGGGCCACCTACGAGCAGTACTTC. Encoded protein: CASSYSDRGATYEQYF.

The J gene is TRBJ1-3, the V gene TRBV5-1; D is uncertain. Between the trimmed V and J ends, which lost 0 bases and 3 bases, there was a span of 13 bases. Germline lookup yields CDR1 SGHRS and CDR2 YFSETQ. This CDR3 spans 16 amino acids. The CDR3 is CASSLAGLRYGNTIYF. The CDR3 region has the DNA TGCGCCAGCAGCTTGGCCGGGTTACGATATGGAAACACCATATATTTT.

The rearrangement links TRBV19 to TRBJ1-5; possibly TRBD1 for D (6 bases). The germline gives CDR1 LNHDA, CDR2 SQIVND (reference sequence). The CDR3 length is 15 residues. V gave up 6 bases and J gave up 7 bases, with 19 bases separating them. The CDR3 spells CASSSVGGGNQPQHF. The CDR3 nucleotides read TGTGCCAGTAGCTCGGTGGGAGGGGGTAACCAGCCCCAGCATTTT.

The V call is TRBV11-3, the J call TRBJ2-1; 11 bases match TRBD2. Per germline, CDR1 SGHNT and CDR2 YENEEA. The CDR3 is 14 residues long. Trimming took 5 bases from V and 4 from J; bases not matched to a gene: 1. The CDR3 loop is CASSRTSGYNEQFF. The CDR3 DNA reads TGTGCCAGCAGCAGGACTAGCGGGTACAATGAGCAGTTCTTC.

The chain recombines TRBV5-1 with TRBJ2-1; 8 bases are a match to TRBD2. This CDR3 spans 13 amino acids. Germline V lookup: CDR1 SGHRS, CDR2 YFSETQ. The V segment lost 4 bases and the J segment 8 bases; nucleotides outside the gene matches: 5. In DNA, the CDR3 is TGCGCCAGCAGCGCCCAACTAGCGGATGAGCAGTTCTTC. As protein: CASSAQLADEQFF.

The chain is built from TRBV2 and TRBJ1-5; D not certain. V gave up 4 bases and J gave up 0 bases, with 4 bases separating them. The CDR3 sequence is 13 residues long. Germline assignment: CDR1 SNHLY and CDR2 FYNNEI. CDR3 DNA sequence: TGTGCCAGCAGTGGTTATAGCAATCAGCCCCAGCATTTT. This gives the protein CASSGYSNQPQHF.

The CDR3 spells CASSLLSPYEQYF. For the CDR3, the DNA is TGTGCCAGCAGTTTGTTGAGCCCTTACGAGCAGTACTTC. The V and J genes are TRBV28 and TRBJ2-7; no clear D gene. The CDR3 contains 13 residues. Germline V gene sequence: CDR1 MDHEN, CDR2 SYDVKM. Trimming took 3 bases from V and 4 from J, leaving 10 bases between them.

The chain uses TRBV2 and TRBJ2-5; 7 bases are shared with TRBD2. The CDR3 runs to 12 residues. The germline gives CDR1 SNHLY, CDR2 FYNNEI. After removal of 7 bases from V and 2 bases from J, the junction contained 1 base not matched to a gene. CDR3 sequence: CASTSGQETQYF. In DNA form, the CDR3 reads TGTGCCAGCACTAGCGGACAAGAGACCCAGTACTTC.

This clone was recorded a few times. The gene calls are TRBV10-3 and TRBJ2-1, with TRBD2 matching over 14 bases. The germline V gene encodes CDR1 ENHRY and CDR2 SYGVKD. With V trimmed by 3 bases and J by 6 bases, 10 bases remained unmatched. This CDR3 is built from 18 residues. The CDR3 is CAISDPMGTSGSANEQFF. DNA of the CDR3: TGTGCCATCAGTGACCCCATGGGGACTAGCGGGAGCGCCAATGAGCAGTTCTTC.

V gene TRBV27 combines with J gene TRBJ2-3; possible D gene TRBD2, 6 bases. The germline gives CDR1 MNHEY, CDR2 SMNVEV (reference sequence). The CDR3 covers 14 residues. Trimming took off 2 bases at V and 4 bases at J, with 10 bases between the two ends. The CDR3 sequence is CASSLAGFADTQYF. The CDR3 coding sequence is TGTGCCAGCAGTTTAGCGGGATTCGCAGATACGCAGTATTTT.

This clone was counted many times. The chain carries TRBV2 and TRBJ1-2, with D possibly matching TRBD1 (5 bases). Germline V gives CDR1 SNHLY, CDR2 FYNNEI. The ends were cut back, 8 bases at V and 2 bases at J, with 15 bases in the middle. This CDR3 region has 14 residues. The CDR3 DNA reads as TGTGCCAGCGGAAAGATCAGGGAAAACTATGGCTACACCTTC. As protein: CASGKIRENYGYTF.

The V call is TRBV4-3, the J call TRBJ2-5, with D unresolved. The V end was cut by 1 base, the J end by 1 base, with 4 bases between. CDR3 length: 13 residues. Germline CDR1 is LGHNA and CDR2 is YSLEER. The CDR3 sequence is CASSQGGQETQYF. The CDR3 nucleotides are TGCGCCAGCAGCCAAGGCGGCCAAGAGACCCAGTACTTC.

This clone was recorded only once. The chain employs TRBV7-8 and TRBJ2-1, with TRBD2 matching 13 bases. The CDR3 consists of 18 residues. Germline V CDR1 and CDR2: SGHVS, FQNEAQ. The V segment lost 0 bases and the J segment 8 bases; nucleotides outside the gene matches: 10. CDR3 nucleotides: TGTGCCAGCAGCTTAGCAGGTGTAGGACTAGCGGGAGCAGATGAGCAGTTCTTC. The encoded protein is CASSLAGVGLAGADEQFF.

This clone showed up just a few times. The rearrangement joins TRBV29-1 to TRBJ1-2; the match to TRBD1 covers 8 bases. CDR3 length: 14 residues. With V trimmed by 0 bases and J by 4 bases, 4 bases remained unmatched. CDR1 SQVTM and CDR2 ANQGSEA come from the germline V gene. CDR3 DNA: TGCAGCGTTGAAGAGTGGGACAGGAGCTATGGCTACACCTTC. Encoded protein: CSVEEWDRSYGYTF.

The rearrangement uses TRBV2 and TRBJ2-5; 9 positions agree with TRBD1. There are 16 residues in the CDR3. Germline assignment: CDR1 SNHLY and CDR2 FYNNEI. V gave up 5 bases and J gave up 13 bases; unmatched junction bases: 20. The CDR3 nucleotides read TGTGCCAGCAGTTTACCCCGGGACAGGGAGGTCTCGTTCTCGTACTTC. Its protein is CASSLPRDREVSFSYF. The entire variable domain, with the rest obtained from reference TRBV2 and TRBJ2-5, is as follows: EPEVTQTPSHQVTQMGQEVILRCVPISNHLYFYWYRQILGQKVEFLVSFYNNEISEKSEIFDDQFSVERPDGSNFTLKIRSTKLEDSAMYFCASSLPRDREVSFSYFGPGTRLLVL.

The V and J genes are TRBV19 and TRBJ2-4; the D gene is possibly TRBD1 (6 bases). The V end lost 3 bases, the J end lost 8 bases, and 14 bases lay between the germline ends. The CDR3 spans 14 residues. Germline lookup yields CDR1 LNHDA and CDR2 SQIVND (reference sequence). Written as DNA, the CDR3 is TGTGCCAGTAGTATCATGCAGGGGTCGTACATTCAGTACTTC. Amino acids: CASSIMQGSYIQYF.

The chain joins TRBV18 to TRBJ2-5, with 8 bases fitting TRBD1. The J call may be incorrect, as the DNA end agrees better with TRBJ2-7. The length of the CDR3 is 14 residues. The germline gives CDR1 KGHSH, CDR2 LQKENI. The CDR3 coding sequence is TGTGCCAGCTCACCCGGACAGGGTCTTTACGAGCAGTACTTC. The encoded protein is CASSPGQGLYEQYF.

The gene calls are TRBV19 and TRBJ2-1; a possible D gene is TRBD1 (6 bases). This CDR3 has 15 residues. V lost 1 base, J lost 6 bases, and 13 bases lay in between. The germline gives CDR1 LNHDA, CDR2 SQIVND (reference sequence). CDR3 sequence reads: CASSIVQGLGNEQFF. CDR3 DNA: TGTGCCAGTAGTATAGTGCAGGGGCTCGGCAATGAGCAGTTCTTC.

This chain uses TRBV5-4 with TRBJ2-7; 8 bases are a match to TRBD2. Germline V gives CDR1 SGHNT, CDR2 YYREEE (reference sequence). The J segment lost 5 bases and the V segment lost 4 bases, leaving 14 bases of the junction unmatched. CDR3 length equals 16 residues. CDR3 in amino acids: CASSPTFSGREDEQYF. The CDR3, as DNA: TGTGCCAGCAGCCCGACATTTTCAGGGCGGGAGGACGAGCAGTACTTC.

The rearrangement uses TRBV5-1 and TRBJ2-6; no clear D. With 3 bases removed from V and 0 bases from J, the gap between germline ends came to 4 bases. CDR1 and CDR2 (germline): SGHRS, YFSETQ. CDR3 length: 14 residues. For the CDR3, the DNA is TGCGCCAGCAGCTCGAGCTCTGGGGCCAACGTCCTGACTTTC. Its protein product is CASSSSSGANVLTF.

This clone was seen more than once but under ten times. The V and J genes are TRBV5-1 and TRBJ2-2; D gene uncertain. Looked up from germline, CDR1 is SGHRS and CDR2 is YFSETQ. Trimming left V 3 bases short and J 1 base short, with 7 bases between. The CDR3 contains 14 residues. The CDR3 nucleotides read TGCGCCAGCAGCTCACGACAGAACACCGGGGAGCTGTTTTTT. This encodes CASSSRQNTGELFF.